A single sample gave rise to the 8 T cell receptor beta chains below, sequenced in a study of siplizumab effects on memory and regulatory T cells. Sequencing used immunoSEQ multiplex PCR; TCRdb keeps in-frame clones, though not all of them. The data contain 100,000 or so clones, 91% of them singletons. Sequencing used CD4+ T cells sorted from blood. These receptors came from a human donor in good health. Some clones in this sample may be carry-over from other donors' samples.

V is TRBV4-2 and J is TRBJ1-2; D gene ambiguous. The V gene's germline CDR1 is LGHNA and CDR2 YNFKEQ. The CDR3 sequence is 16 residues long. Trimming shortened V by 0 bases and J by 3 bases, and 14 bases separated the two germline ends. The CDR3 DNA reads as TGTGCCAGCAGCCAAGATCCCCCGGAGGAGGACTATGGCTACACCTTC. Translation gives CASSQDPPEEDYGYTF.

CDR3: CASSRSANTGELFF. As DNA, the CDR3 is TGTGCCAGCAGTCGGAGTGCGAACACCGGGGAGCTGTTTTTT. V usage is TRBV6-1 and J usage is TRBJ2-2, with unresolved D. Germline CDR1 MNHNS, CDR2 SASEGT. CDR3 length equals 14 residues. V dropped 5 bases and J dropped 0 bases, with 7 bases sitting between them.

The rearrangement joins TRBV6-5 to TRBJ2-1, with D perhaps TRBD2 (6 bases). Germline V gives CDR1 MNHEY, CDR2 SVGAGI. V lost 7 bases, J lost 6 bases, and 19 bases lay in between. CDR3 length: 15 amino acids. CDR3 loop: CASTSRRGGRNEQFF. The CDR3 DNA sequence: TGTGCCAGCACCTCCAGGCGGGGTGGGCGCAATGAGCAGTTCTTC.

This clone was observed a handful of times. The rearrangement uses TRBV29-1 and TRBJ2-7, with TRBD2 matching over 7 bases. The germline V gene encodes CDR1 SQVTM and CDR2 ANQGSEA. The CDR3 is 15 residues long. V was pared by 4 bases and J by 1 base, with 10 bases of the junction left unmatched. The CDR3 DNA reads TGCAGCGTTGGGGAGGGGCCTACACGGTCCTACGAGCAGTACTTC. It encodes CSVGEGPTRSYEQYF.

This sequence joins TRBV18 and TRBJ2-3; D possibly corresponds to TRBD2 (6 bases). The CDR3 runs 15 residues. Germline values: CDR1 KGHSH, CDR2 LQKENI. The V gene lost 3 bases and the J gene lost 6 bases, with 16 bases spanning the gap. The CDR3 bases are TGTGCCAGCTCACCGGGACTGGGAAAGTCCGATACGCAGTATTTT. The encoded protein is CASSPGLGKSDTQYF.

Concerning this clone itself: Other nucleotide sequences in the sample specify the same CDR3. The chain recombines TRBV27 with TRBJ2-1, with a weak D call TRBD2 (5 bases). The V gene lost 5 bases and the J gene lost 3 bases, with 11 bases spanning the gap. The germline gives CDR1 MNHEY, CDR2 SMNVEV (reference sequence). The CDR3 runs to 14 residues. The CDR3 reads CASSLPTNYNEQFF. The CDR3 DNA reads as TGTGCCAGCAGTCTACCGACTAACTACAATGAGCAGTTCTTC.

The rearrangement links TRBV5-4 to TRBJ2-1, with 8 bases fitting TRBD2. The V gene's germline CDR1 is SGHNT and CDR2 YYREEE (reference sequence). The CDR3 is 17 amino acids. J lost 4 bases, V lost 4 bases, and 13 bases had no gene match. CDR3 DNA: TGTGCCAGCAGCCCTTTTGCCGGGACTAGGGTGTACAATGAGCAGTTCTTC. Protein: CASSPFAGTRVYNEQFF.

The rearrangement links TRBV29-1 to TRBJ1-2, with D unclear. Germline CDR1 reads SQVTM; CDR2 reads ANQGSEA. The CDR3 runs 14 residues. The V and J ends lost 0 bases and 1 base respectively, with 9 bases between them. The CDR3 reads CSVEDLRRNYGYTF. The CDR3 DNA sequence: TGCAGCGTTGAAGATTTGCGGCGTAACTATGGCTACACCTTC.